These 13 T cell receptor beta chains share one sample of origin, sequenced in a study of CD8 T cells in Susac syndrome (dated by TCRdb to between 2018 and 2021). Libraries were constructed by the immunoSEQ multiplex PCR assay. RNA was extracted using the RNeasy kit, and about 0.5 to 1 ug of the RNA was reverse transcribed with random hexamers. TCRdb trimmed public reads at Q25 via fastp, called clones via MiXCR and kept in-frame beta chains. One record per CDR3 amino acid sequence lists the most common genes and DNA. The table for this sample lists 150,000 to 200,000 distinct CDR3 sequences; about 95% of them were counted only once. 0.1% of the sample belongs to the ten largest clones. The specimen sequenced was CD4+ T cells from PBMCs. The receptors come from a human donor in good health.

This sequence joins TRBV28 and TRBJ2-7; D gene uncertain. The CDR3 sequence is 15 residues long. The V end was cut by 7 bases, the J end by 0 bases, with 16 bases between. Germline CDR1 reads MDHEN; CDR2 reads SYDVKM. The DNA of the CDR3 is TGTGCCAGCATCCCCCAAGCGCTAGGCTCCTACGAGCAGTACTTC. Translating it yields CASIPQALGSYEQYF. The entire variable domain, with the rest obtained from reference TRBV28 and TRBJ2-7, is as follows: DVKVTQSSRYLVKRTGEKVFLECVQDMDHENMFWYRQDPGLGLRLIYFSYDVKMKEKGDIPEGYSVSREKKERFSLILESASTNQTSMYLCASIPQALGSYEQYFGPGTRLTVT.

The chain recombines TRBV20-1 with TRBJ2-1, with TRBD2 matching 9 bases. Germline assignment: CDR1 DFQATT and CDR2 SNEGSKA (reference sequence). J lost 4 bases, V lost 3 bases, and 4 bases had no gene match. This CDR3 region has 14 residues. In nucleotides, the CDR3 is TGCAGTGCTAGGCGCGGGAGGGCATACAATGAGCAGTTCTTC. Its translation is CSARRGRAYNEQFF.

The CDR3 nucleotides are TGTGCCAGCAGGGTTAGGGAGACCCAGTACTTC. Its translation: CASRVRETQYF. The chain combines TRBV12-3 or TRBV12-4 with TRBJ2-5; D call uncertain. CDR3 length: 11 amino acids. Trimming cost V 6 bases and J 5 bases, with 7 bases left between them.

This clonotype was counted a single time. The chain combines TRBV4-2 with TRBJ2-1; D is undetermined. Deletions cut 5 bases from V and 4 bases from J, with 6 bases between. CDR1 and CDR2 from the germline V gene are LGHNA and YNFKEQ. The CDR3 is made up of 12 amino acids. The CDR3 spells CASSFEYNEQFF. The CDR3 nucleotides are TGTGCCAGCAGCTTTGAGTACAATGAGCAGTTCTTC.

This chain connects TRBV9 to TRBJ1-4; 9 bases line up with TRBD1. Germline V gene data show CDR1 as SGDLS and CDR2 as YYNGEE. V lost 0 bases and J lost 8; bases outside the gene matches: 8. The CDR3 covers 16 residues. CDR3 residues: CASSVVPGQGAEKLFF. CDR3 nucleotides: TGTGCCAGCAGCGTAGTTCCGGGACAGGGTGCCGAAAAACTGTTTTTT.

This chain's CDR3 is CATSRDGSRGSYNEQFF. The CDR3, as DNA: TGTGCCACCAGCAGAGATGGGTCAAGGGGCTCCTACAATGAGCAGTTCTTC. V and J are TRBV15 and TRBJ2-1, with D maybe TRBD1 (5 bases). The CDR3 extends over 17 amino acids. V lost 0 bases and J 0 bases, leaving 12 bases between the germline ends. Germline values: CDR1 LNHNV, CDR2 YYDKDF (reference sequence).

The chain's CDR3 is CASSPREGARQYF. The DNA for the CDR3 is TGTGCCAGCAGTCCTCGCGAAGGGGCCCGACAGTACTTC. The chain employs TRBV6-2 or TRBV6-3 and TRBJ2-5; tentatively, D is TRBD1 (5 bases). Looked up from germline, CDR1 is MNHEY and CDR2 is SVGEGT. CDR3 size: 13 residues. With 5 bases removed from V and 11 bases from J, the gap between germline ends came to 18 bases.

V usage is TRBV6-2 or TRBV6-3 and J usage is TRBJ2-5, with a possible D match to TRBD2 (5 bases). V lost 6 bases to trimming and J lost 2 bases, with 13 bases between them. In germline, CDR1 is MNHEY, CDR2 SVGEGT. CDR3 length: 14 amino acids. CDR3 amino acids: CASRPGILQETQYF. For the CDR3, the DNA is TGTGCCAGCAGGCCCGGGATTCTTCAAGAGACCCAGTACTTC.

The chain couples TRBV27 to TRBJ2-3; D is unclear. The V end lost 5 bases, the J end lost 2 bases, and 8 bases lay between the germline ends. The germline V gene encodes CDR1 MNHEY and CDR2 SMNVEV (reference sequence). The CDR3 is made up of 13 amino acids. As DNA, the CDR3 is TGTGCCAGCAGTCATGGCCACACAGATACGCAGTATTTT. It encodes CASSHGHTDTQYF.

The V and J genes are TRBV29-1 and TRBJ2-5, with TRBD1 matching over 9 bases. This CDR3 spans 13 amino acids. The V gene end was trimmed by 6 bases and the J gene end by 5 bases; junction bases not matched to a gene: 7. Germline V gene lookup returns CDR1 SQVTM and CDR2 ANQGSEA. DNA of the CDR3: TGCAGCGTCAGGGACAGGGTTGTGGAGACCCAGTACTTC. It encodes CSVRDRVVETQYF. Drawing the rest from reference TRBV29-1 and TRBJ2-5, the complete variable domain is SAVISQKPSRDICQRGTSLTIQCQVDSQVTMMFWYRQQPGQSLTLIATANQGSEATYESGFVIDKFPISRPNLTFSTLTVSNMSPEDSSIYLCSVRDRVVETQYFGPGTRLLVL.

This clonotype came up once. The CDR3 protein is CSVADTSSYGYTF. DNA for the CDR3: TGCAGCGTTGCGGACACAAGTAGCTATGGCTACACCTTC. The rearrangement uses TRBV29-1 and TRBJ1-2; possibly TRBD1 for D (5 bases). This CDR3 is built from 13 residues. CDR1 is SQVTM, CDR2 ANQGSEA, per germline. The germline V and J ends were trimmed by 4 bases and 4 bases, with 13 bases remaining between them. Combining the CDR3 with reference TRBV29-1 and TRBJ1-2 gives the whole variable domain SAVISQKPSRDICQRGTSLTIQCQVDSQVTMMFWYRQQPGQSLTLIATANQGSEATYESGFVIDKFPISRPNLTFSTLTVSNMSPEDSSIYLCSVADTSSYGYTFGSGTRLTVV.

The genes are TRBV12-3 or TRBV12-4 and TRBJ2-2; 12 nucleotides match TRBD2. The CDR3 runs to 15 residues. The J segment lost 7 bases and the V segment lost 6 bases, leaving 6 bases of the junction unmatched. The CDR3 here is CASSPLAGGIGELFF. CDR3 nucleotides: TGTGCCAGCAGCCCACTAGCGGGAGGAATCGGGGAGCTGTTTTTT.

The rearrangement joins TRBV27 to TRBJ2-7; perhaps D is TRBD1 or TRBD2 (5 bases each). CDR1 and CDR2 (germline): MNHEY, SMNVEV (reference sequence). The V end lost 3 bases, the J end lost 1 base, and 7 bases lay between the germline ends. This CDR3 has 13 residues. The CDR3 nucleotides read TGTGCCAGCAGTTTTTGGGGGTCCTACGAGCAGTACTTC. Translation: CASSFWGSYEQYF.